This paragraph covers one TCR beta chain sequence. The data derive from a study of blood T cell repertoires in COVID-19. The assay was immunoSEQ multiplex PCR, and TCRdb's table has in-frame clones only and misses some. Among fewer than 300,000 clones, more than 80% were seen once, and the ten largest hold around 1.1%. This CDR3 comprises 15 residues. Germline V gene lookup returns CDR1 SGHTA and CDR2 FQGNSA. J was trimmed by 5 bases and V by 5 bases; bases with no gene match: 9. The sequence was collected from a woman in her 30s who had recovered from COVID-19. The V and J genes are TRBV7-2 and TRBJ2-5, with 9 bases matching TRBD2. Sequencing used PBMCs or T cells enriched from blood (not recorded which). Here the CDR3 DNA reads TGTGCCAGCAGCCAGGGACTAGCTTTCCAGGAGACCCAGTACTTC. Protein: CASSQGLAFQETQYF.